This TCR beta chain was observed in a study of cytomegalovirus exposure and HLA in healthy donors. On this clone: Its antigen is as yet unknown.

General observations from the study: Apart from CMV serostatus, no immune exposure information was available. Likely technical artifact: a cluster of highly shared sequence variants. It was reported that the classifier diagnosed cytomegalovirus status with high specificity and sensitivity in both the original and validation cohorts.

V lost 0 bases to trimming and J lost 7 bases; unmatched junction nucleotides: 0. Germline CDR1 reads SGHNT; CDR2 reads YYREEE (reference sequence). This CDR3 region has 13 residues. It was with 60 Vbeta and 13 Jbeta primers that the PCR ran. Libraries were prepared by immunoSEQ multiplex PCR; TCRdb keeps only in-frame clonotypes and omits some of them. The top ten clones hold over 15% of a sample with 95,000 to 100,000 clones, about three quarters of them seen once. Unrecorded immune exposure was likely among donors, who were nominally healthy when sampled. The origin of this receptor is a man aged 60-69 years in good health and CMV-seropositive. Sequenced input: PBMCs. The chain links TRBV5-4 to TRBJ1-2; 10 bases line up with TRBD1. The DNA of the CDR3 is TGTGCCAGCAGCTTGGGACAGGGGGCTGGCTACACCTTC. The encoded protein is CASSLGQGAGYTF. The variable domain in full, with the rest retrieved from reference TRBV5-4 and TRBJ1-2, is ETGVTQSPTHLIKTRGQQVTLRCSSQSGHNTVSWYQQALGQGPQFIFQYYREEENGRGNFPPRFSGLQFPNYSSELNVNALELDDSALYLCASSLGQGAGYTFGSGTRLTVV.